The 17 T cell receptor beta chains listed next were all sequenced from one sample in a study of blood T cells in healthy people across ages. Sample-barcoded 5' priming and a J-beta primer mix drove a second PCR of roughly 6 to 12 cycles. TCRdb ran MiXCR on the 5' RACE reads and lists one entry per CDR3 protein. Of some 710,000 distinct CDR3 sequences listed, about 42% are singletons. The specimen was blood. These receptors were taken from a man older than 75 in good health.

This clonotype was counted between two and nine times. The gene calls are TRBV5-1 and TRBJ2-7; 9 bases fit TRBD1. The trim removed 0 bases at V and 3 bases at J, leaving 4 bases unmatched. The CDR3 has 15 amino acids. Germline CDR1 reads SGHRS; CDR2 reads YFSETQ. For the CDR3, the DNA is TGCGCCAGCAGCTTGGTTACAGGGGGCAACTACGAGCAGTACTTC. Protein: CASSLVTGGNYEQYF.

This chain connects TRBV7-2 to TRBJ1-5; a weak D match, TRBD1 (6 bases). V was clipped by 5 bases and J by 7 bases, with 18 bases between them. Germline lookup yields CDR1 SGHTA and CDR2 FQGNSA. The length of the CDR3 is 15 residues. In DNA, the CDR3 is TGTGCCAGCAGCACAAACGGGGGGCGCGAGCAGCCCCAGCATTTT. Its protein is CASSTNGGREQPQHF.

Comments on this clonotype: Possible read error: a much larger clone is one base away. This sequence joins TRBV20-1 and TRBJ2-4, with a weak D call TRBD2 (6 bases). The end of the DNA is better explained by TRBJ2-7, so the J call may be wrong. There are 17 residues in the CDR3. Looked up from germline, CDR1 is DFQATT and CDR2 is SNEGSKA (reference sequence). The CDR3 DNA reads TGCATTGCTAGATCGTCACTGGGGGGTGAAGCTACCTACGAGCAGTACTTC. This translates into CIARSSLGGEATYEQYF.

The CDR3 region is CASSGTGGPQETQYF. The CDR3 nucleotides read TGTGCCAGCAGTGGTACAGGGGGCCCCCAAGAGACCCAGTACTTC. The gene calls are TRBV25-1 and TRBJ2-5, with TRBD1 identical over 9 bases. V lost 4 bases, J lost 1 base, and 4 bases stayed unmatched. Per the germline V gene, CDR1 is MGHDK and CDR2 is SYGVNS. The length of the CDR3 is 15 residues. Complete variable domain (other parts from reference TRBV25-1 and TRBJ2-5): EADIYQTPRYLVIGTGKKITLECSQTMGHDKMYWYQQDPGMELHLIHYSYGVNSTEKGDLSSESTVSRIRTEHFPLTLESARPSHTSQYLCASSGTGGPQETQYFGPGTRLLVL.

The chain has TRBV20-1 and TRBJ2-3; D gene ambiguous. The CDR3 is 13 amino acids. From germline, CDR1 is DFQATT and CDR2 SNEGSKA (reference sequence). Trimming left V 4 bases short and J 2 bases short, with 10 bases between. Written as DNA, the CDR3 is TGCAGTGCTATTCCGGTTCCCACAGATACGCAGTATTTT. It specifies CSAIPVPTDTQYF.

The chain couples TRBV25-1 to TRBJ1-1; D ambiguous. Per germline, CDR1 MGHDK and CDR2 SYGVNS. The CDR3 has 12 amino acids. V gave up 7 bases and J gave up 1 base, with 7 bases separating them. The CDR3 reads CASTAGNTEAFF. CDR3 DNA sequence: TGTGCCAGCACCGCGGGGAACACTGAAGCTTTCTTT.

This clonotype was counted between two and nine times. The chain couples TRBV20-1 to TRBJ2-1; TRBD1 might be the D (6 bases). The CDR3 covers 15 residues. Germline values: CDR1 DFQATT, CDR2 SNEGSKA (reference sequence). V lost 3 bases, J lost 7 bases, and 19 bases lay in between. CDR3 sequence: CSASSPGATGNEQFF. The DNA of the CDR3 is TGCAGTGCTAGTTCCCCAGGGGCTACTGGGAATGAGCAGTTCTTC.

A few counts support this clonotype. The chain is built from TRBV12-3 or TRBV12-4 and TRBJ2-3, with 9 bases that match TRBD1. The trim removed 8 bases at V and 2 bases at J, leaving 8 bases unmatched. CDR3 length equals 15 residues. CDR3 in amino acids: CASGSGDRDTDTQYF. The CDR3 bases are TGTGCCAGCGGCTCTGGGGACAGGGACACAGATACGCAGTATTTT.

The J gene is TRBJ2-1, the V gene TRBV25-1; TRBD1 might be the D (5 bases). Per germline, CDR1 MGHDK and CDR2 SYGVNS. CDR3 size: 13 residues. Trimming pared 7 bases from V and 13 bases from J, leaving 20 bases between. Written as DNA, the CDR3 is TGTGCCAGCACCCGACAGACCCAAGAGACCCAGTTCTTC. Protein sequence: CASTRQTQETQFF. Combining the CDR3 with reference TRBV25-1 and TRBJ2-1 gives the whole variable domain EADIYQTPRYLVIGTGKKITLECSQTMGHDKMYWYQQDPGMELHLIHYSYGVNSTEKGDLSSESTVSRIRTEHFPLTLESARPSHTSQYLCASTRQTQETQFFGPGTRLTVL.

This rearrangement joins TRBV5-5 to TRBJ2-5, with a possible D match to TRBD2 (5 bases). Germline values: CDR1 SGHKS, CDR2 YYEKEE (reference sequence). The V end lost 4 bases, the J end lost 0 bases, and 16 bases lay between the germline ends. The CDR3 spans 16 residues. This CDR3 reads CASSPRRARYQETQYF. The CDR3 DNA follows: TGTGCCAGCAGCCCCCGGCGGGCCCGGTACCAAGAGACCCAGTACTTC. The full variable domain, in which reference TRBV5-5 and TRBJ2-5 provide the parts outside the CDR3, is DAGVTQSPTHLIKTRGQQVTLRCSPISGHKSVSWYQQVLGQGPQFIFQYYEKEERGRGNFPDRFSARQFPNYSSELNVNALLLGDSALYLCASSPRRARYQETQYFGPGTRLLVL.

The genes are TRBV29-1 and TRBJ2-1; 11 bases are shared with TRBD2. This CDR3 has 14 amino acids. V trimming: 7 bases; J trimming: 4 bases; junction bases outside the gene matches: 6. Germline V lookup: CDR1 SQVTM, CDR2 ANQGSEA. The CDR3 DNA reads TGCAGCGCACTAGCGGGAGTGCTATACAATGAGCAGTTCTTC. This sequence encodes CSALAGVLYNEQFF.

V and J are TRBV7-3 and TRBJ2-6; D tentatively reads TRBD1 or TRBD2 (5 bases each). Germline lookup yields CDR1 SGHTA and CDR2 FQGTGA. V was clipped by 4 bases and J by 4 bases, with 20 bases between them. The CDR3 extends over 18 amino acids. As DNA, the CDR3 is TGTGCCAGCAGCTCAAACCACCCGCTGGGGACCGGGGCCAACGTCCTGACTTTC. It yields the protein CASSSNHPLGTGANVLTF.

The chain recombines TRBV20-1 with TRBJ2-3, with 10 bases lining up with TRBD2. The CDR3 loop spans 16 amino acids. Per germline, CDR1 DFQATT and CDR2 SNEGSKA (reference sequence). Trimming removed 1 base from V and 1 base from J; junction bases left unmatched: 5. The CDR3 coding sequence is TGCAGTGCTAGAGTGGCTAGCGGGGGCCGCACAGATACGCAGTATTTT. This codes for CSARVASGGRTDTQYF.

The genes are TRBV24-1 and TRBJ2-3, with 8 bases fitting TRBD1. Per the germline V gene, CDR1 is KGHDR and CDR2 is SFDVKD. This CDR3 contains 17 residues. V lost 4 bases to trimming and J lost 4 bases; unmatched junction nucleotides: 12. CDR3 DNA: TGTGCCACCAGTGACCGAAGGACAGGGCCCTCCTCAGATACGCAGTATTTT. Its translation: CATSDRRTGPSSDTQYF.

This clonotype was recorded only once. A much larger clone sits a single nucleotide away, making a read error possible. J is TRBJ1-3 and V is TRBV7-2; 8 bases align to TRBD1. Per the germline V gene, CDR1 is SGHTA and CDR2 is FQGNSA. The CDR3 totals 15 residues. This chain's CDR3 is CVSSSSGGAGNTIYF. CDR3 nucleotides: TGTGTCAGCAGCTCGTCAGGGGGCGCTGGAAACACCATATATTTT.

The chain uses TRBV7-9 and TRBJ1-6, with D uncertain. Trimming removed 0 bases from V and 5 bases from J, with 11 bases in between. Germline assignment: CDR1 SEHNR and CDR2 FQNEAQ (reference sequence). This CDR3 contains 16 residues. The CDR3 DNA is TGTGCCAGCAGCTTAGCAGTCGGACGGGATAATTCACCCCTCCACTTT. Translating gives CASSLAVGRDNSPLHF.

V is TRBV28 and J is TRBJ2-4, with 11 bases lining up with TRBD2. V lost 5 bases to trimming and J lost 8 bases; unmatched junction nucleotides: 11. The CDR3 has 16 amino acids. Germline loops: CDR1 MDHEN, CDR2 SYDVKM. The CDR3 sequence is CASSPSLAGERDIQYF. The CDR3 region has the DNA TGTGCCAGCAGTCCGTCACTAGCGGGGGAGAGAGACATTCAGTACTTC.